Given below is one T cell receptor (beta chain) in context. Its specificity is not known. These data originate in a study of cytomegalovirus exposure and HLA in healthy donors. General study findings and limits: A later analysis reportedly found fewer N-insertions in an Asian-associated ancestry cluster than the roughly 670-donor mean. The presence/absence work took it that sequencing depth was about the same across donors. Evidence from a later analysis indicated that most CMV-associated TCR beta chains looked HLA-restricted.

The PCR made use of 60 Vbeta and 13 Jbeta primers. TCRdb's copy holds only in-frame clones and misses some; the assay was immunoSEQ multiplex PCR. The sample has about 38,000 clones; 75% to 90% are singletons. Though nominally healthy at sampling, donors likely had unrecorded immune exposures. J was trimmed by 4 bases and V by 6 bases; bases with no gene match: 3. The germline gives CDR1 SGDLS, CDR2 YYNGEE. The CDR3 has 13 residues. This receptor was identified in a middle-aged woman in good health and CMV-seropositive. The specimen was PBMCs. The rearrangement links TRBV9 to TRBJ1-3, with 8 bases matching TRBD1. CDR3 nucleotide sequence: TGTGCCAGCACCGGACAGGGAGGAAACACCATATATTTT. This encodes CASTGQGGNTIYF.